These 17 T cell receptor beta chains were all obtained from the same sample, sequenced in a study of blood T cell repertoires in COVID-19. Clones were sequenced by immunoSEQ multiplex PCR, and TCRdb holds only the in-frame ones, with some missing. The sample consists of some 120,000 clones, around 88% of them appearing once. Source material: peripheral blood. The receptors stem from a woman in her fifties or sixties with active or convalescent COVID-19.

The chain couples TRBV5-6 to TRBJ1-2; 11 positions match TRBD1. Germline V CDR1 and CDR2: SGHDT, YYEEEE. With 4 bases clipped from V and 4 bases from J, the junction kept 3 bases outside the gene matches. The CDR3 is 14 amino acids. The CDR3 DNA reads TGTGCCAGCAGCCGAGGGACAGGGGGCTATGGCTACACCTTC. This translates into CASSRGTGGYGYTF. The variable domain in full, with the rest retrieved from reference TRBV5-6 and TRBJ1-2, is DAGVTQSPTHLIKTRGQQVTLRCSPKSGHDTVSWYQQALGQGPQFIFQYYEEEERQRGNFPDRFSGHQFPNYSSELNVNALLLGDSALYLCASSRGTGGYGYTFGSGTRLTVV.

The gene calls are TRBV18 and TRBJ2-7, with D maybe TRBD2 (5 bases). The CDR3 has 13 amino acids. Germline lookup yields CDR1 KGHSH and CDR2 LQKENI. The V end lost 0 bases, the J end lost 5 bases, and 8 bases lay between the germline ends. The DNA for the CDR3 is TGTGCCAGCTCACCACCGAACGGGGACGAGCAGTACTTC. Amino acids: CASSPPNGDEQYF.

This chain connects TRBV11-3 to TRBJ2-3; no reliable D call. V dropped 4 bases and J dropped 1 base, with 6 bases sitting between them. Germline V gene sequence: CDR1 SGHNT, CDR2 YENEEA. This CDR3 has 13 amino acids. The CDR3 nucleotides read TGTGCCAGCAGCTCGCGTGGCACAGATACGCAGTATTTT. Encoded protein: CASSSRGTDTQYF.

The chain combines TRBV19 with TRBJ1-3, with 10 nucleotides matching TRBD1. The CDR3 is 15 amino acids. V was clipped by 6 bases and J by 2 bases; unmatched bases: 4. Looked up from germline, CDR1 is LNHDA and CDR2 is SQIVND (reference sequence). CDR3 sequence: CASRSGTGAGNTIYF. CDR3 bases: TGTGCCAGTAGGTCAGGGACAGGGGCTGGAAACACCATATATTTT. Based on the CDR3 plus reference TRBV19 and TRBJ1-3, the full variable domain is DGGITQSPKYLFRKEGQNVTLSCEQNLNHDAMYWYRQDPGQGLRLIYYSQIVNDFQKGDIAEGYSVSREKKESFPLTVTSAQKNPTAFYLCASRSGTGAGNTIYFGEGSWLTVV.

This clone was observed once. The V and J genes are TRBV6-5 and TRBJ2-2; D perhaps matches TRBD1 (6 bases). The CDR3 has 14 amino acids. CDR1 is MNHEY, CDR2 SVGAGI, per germline. V lost 8 bases to trimming and J lost 5 bases, with 15 bases between them. The CDR3 nucleotides read TGTGCCAGCGAAAGGGGGTCGTCTACCGGGGAGCTGTTTTTT. Amino acids: CASERGSSTGELFF.

The chain links TRBV2 to TRBJ2-7; 11 bases are a match to TRBD2. Trimming took 10 bases from V and 2 from J; bases not matched to a gene: 7. The CDR3 covers 14 residues. Germline V CDR1 and CDR2: SNHLY, FYNNEI. As DNA, the CDR3 is TGTGCCACCGGTACTAGCGGGAGAGCCTACGAGCAGTACTTC. Residues: CATGTSGRAYEQYF.

This chain uses TRBV9 with TRBJ2-5, with TRBD2 matching 10 bases. CDR1 and CDR2 from the germline V gene are SGDLS and YYNGEE. V lost 0 bases, J lost 4 bases, and 6 bases stayed unmatched. The CDR3 contains 16 residues. The CDR3 nucleotides are TGTGCCAGCAGCGTAGGGCTAGCGGGAGACAGAGAGACCCAGTACTTC. Translation: CASSVGLAGDRETQYF.

V and J are TRBV21-1 and TRBJ2-7; TRBD1 was called by the table and not checked on the DNA. TRBV21-1 is a pseudogene segment. CDR3 length: 19 amino acids. The CDR3 sequence is CASSNGDRGHGGGSYEQYF. The CDR3 nucleotides read TGTGCCAGCAGCAACGGGGACAGGGGGCATGGGGGAGGTTCCTACGAGCAGTACTTC.

Here the CDR3 DNA reads TGTGCCAGCAGCAAGGACAGGGCAGTTAATAATTCACCCCTCCACTTT. This translates into CASSKDRAVNNSPLHF. The chain combines TRBV7-8 with TRBJ1-6; TRBD1 agrees at 8 bases. CDR1 and CDR2 (germline): SGHVS, FQNEAQ. With 5 bases clipped from V and 5 bases from J, the junction kept 8 bases outside the gene matches. CDR3 length equals 16 residues.

This clone was counted a few times. Other DNA sequences from this sample encode an identical CDR3 as well. The chain combines TRBV5-1 with TRBJ1-1, with a weak D call TRBD1 (5 bases). Trimming cost V 2 bases and J 2 bases, with 7 bases left between them. CDR3 size: 13 residues. Germline CDR1 and CDR2: SGHRS and YFSETQ. CDR3 sequence reads: CASSLGHNTEAFF. The CDR3 DNA reads as TGCGCCAGCAGCTTAGGACATAACACTGAAGCTTTCTTT.

In this sample, this clone turned up once. The rearrangement links TRBV10-3 to TRBJ2-3; 11 nucleotides match TRBD2. Per the germline V gene, CDR1 is ENHRY and CDR2 is SYGVKD. There are 14 residues in the CDR3. J was trimmed by 4 bases and V by 8 bases; bases with no gene match: 5. The CDR3 here is CAIATSGTSDTQYF. In DNA, the CDR3 is TGTGCCATCGCGACTAGCGGGACCTCAGATACGCAGTATTTT.

This clone has just one count. CDR3 loop: CASSLALSGRAGGSTDTQYF. The CDR3 DNA reads as TGCGCCAGCAGCTTAGCGCTAAGCGGGAGGGCCGGAGGGAGCACAGATACGCAGTATTTT. This rearrangement joins TRBV5-1 to TRBJ2-3; TRBD2 matches at 10 bases. The CDR3 is made up of 20 amino acids. Germline V CDR1 and CDR2: SGHRS, YFSETQ. V gave up 2 bases and J gave up 0 bases; unmatched junction bases: 15.

The chain carries TRBV7-9 and TRBJ2-5; the D is unclear. V lost 7 bases and J lost 4, with 7 bases in between. The CDR3 contains 11 residues. Germline-derived CDR1 and CDR2 are SEHNR and FQNEAQ (reference sequence). CDR3 protein: CASNSGETQYF. The CDR3, as DNA: TGTGCCAGCAACTCAGGAGAGACCCAGTACTTC.

The CDR3 region is CASSHSSGRGRGQETQYF. The CDR3 DNA reads as TGTGCCAGCAGCCATAGTAGCGGGAGGGGGAGGGGGCAAGAGACCCAGTACTTC. This chain uses TRBV3-1 (or the pseudogene TRBV3-2) with TRBJ2-5, with 11 bases aligning to TRBD2. The CDR3 spans 18 residues. CDR1 is LGHDT, CDR2 YNNKEL, per germline (reference sequence). After removal of 3 bases from V and 2 bases from J, the junction contained 11 bases not matched to a gene.

The J gene is TRBJ1-6, the V gene TRBV7-3; 8 bases match TRBD1. CDR3 length equals 14 residues. The germline CDR1 and CDR2 sequences are SGHTA and FQGTGA. The V segment lost 4 bases and the J segment 7 bases; nucleotides outside the gene matches: 3. The CDR3: CASSSGGTNSPLHF. The CDR3 nucleotides read TGTGCCAGCAGCTCAGGGGGCACGAATTCACCCCTCCACTTT.

Only one count was recorded for this clone. This rearrangement joins TRBV4-1 to TRBJ1-4, with D tentatively TRBD1 (6 bases). Trimming pared 1 base from V and 3 bases from J, leaving 18 bases between. Germline loops: CDR1 MGHRA, CDR2 YSYEKL. The CDR3 has 18 amino acids. CDR3 nucleotide sequence: TGCGCCAGCAGCCAAGGGAAGGTGGCGGGGGCATCTAATGAAAAACTGTTTTTT. It translates to CASSQGKVAGASNEKLFF.

The rearrangement links TRBV28 to TRBJ1-2; 10 bases agree with TRBD1. The J segment lost 5 bases and the V segment lost 2 bases, leaving 2 bases of the junction unmatched. The germline gives CDR1 MDHEN, CDR2 SYDVKM. The CDR3 extends over 14 amino acids. The CDR3 DNA sequence: TGTGCCAGCAGTTTAGTGGGACAGGGGTATGGCTACACCTTC. The encoded protein is CASSLVGQGYGYTF.